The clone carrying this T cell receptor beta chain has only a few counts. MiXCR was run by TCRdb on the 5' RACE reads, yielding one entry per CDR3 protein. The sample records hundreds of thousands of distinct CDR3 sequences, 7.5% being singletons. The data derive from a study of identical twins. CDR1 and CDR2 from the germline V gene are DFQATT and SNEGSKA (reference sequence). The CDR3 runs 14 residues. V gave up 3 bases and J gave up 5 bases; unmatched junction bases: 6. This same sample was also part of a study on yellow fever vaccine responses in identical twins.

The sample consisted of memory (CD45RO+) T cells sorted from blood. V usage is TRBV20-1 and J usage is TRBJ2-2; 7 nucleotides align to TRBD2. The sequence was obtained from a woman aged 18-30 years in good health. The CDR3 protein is CSARIPGGTGELFF. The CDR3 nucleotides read TGCAGTGCTAGGATCCCGGGGGGAACCGGGGAGCTGTTTTTT.